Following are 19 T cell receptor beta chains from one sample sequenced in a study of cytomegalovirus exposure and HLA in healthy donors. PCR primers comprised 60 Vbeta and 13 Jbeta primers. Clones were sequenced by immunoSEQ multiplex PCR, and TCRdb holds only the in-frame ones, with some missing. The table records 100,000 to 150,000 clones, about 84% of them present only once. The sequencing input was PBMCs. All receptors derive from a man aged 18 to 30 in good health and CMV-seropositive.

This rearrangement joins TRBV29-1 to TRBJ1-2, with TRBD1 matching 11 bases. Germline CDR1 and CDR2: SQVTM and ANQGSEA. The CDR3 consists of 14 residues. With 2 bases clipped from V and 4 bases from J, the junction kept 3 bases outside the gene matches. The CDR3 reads CSVESGTGGYGYTF. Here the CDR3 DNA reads TGCAGCGTTGAATCCGGGACAGGGGGCTATGGCTACACCTTC.

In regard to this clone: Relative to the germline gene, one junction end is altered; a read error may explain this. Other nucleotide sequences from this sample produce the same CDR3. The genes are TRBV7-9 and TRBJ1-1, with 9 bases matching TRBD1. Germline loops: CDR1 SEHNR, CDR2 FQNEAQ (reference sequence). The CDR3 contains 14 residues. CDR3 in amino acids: CASRRGQGDTEAFF. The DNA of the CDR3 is TGCGCCAGCAGACGGGGACAGGGTGACACTGAAGCTTTCTTT.

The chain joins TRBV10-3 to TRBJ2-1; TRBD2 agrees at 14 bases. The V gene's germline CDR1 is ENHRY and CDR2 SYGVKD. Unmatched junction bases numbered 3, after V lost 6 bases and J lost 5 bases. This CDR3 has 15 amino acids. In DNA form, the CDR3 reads TGTGCCATCAGCGCGGGACTAGCGGGGGACAATGAGCAGTTCTTC. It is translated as CAISAGLAGDNEQFF.

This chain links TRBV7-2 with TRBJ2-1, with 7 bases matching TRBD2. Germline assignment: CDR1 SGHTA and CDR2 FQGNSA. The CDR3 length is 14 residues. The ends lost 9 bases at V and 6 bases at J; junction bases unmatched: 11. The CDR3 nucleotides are TGTGCCAGTACACAACCGGGACTATTCAATGAGCAGTTCTTC. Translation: CASTQPGLFNEQFF.

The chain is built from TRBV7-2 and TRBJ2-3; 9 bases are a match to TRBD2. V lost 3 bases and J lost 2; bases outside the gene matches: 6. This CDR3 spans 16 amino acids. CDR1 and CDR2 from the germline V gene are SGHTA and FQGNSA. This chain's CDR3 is CASSFGAGGITDTQYF. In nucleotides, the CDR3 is TGTGCCAGCAGCTTCGGAGCGGGGGGTATCACAGATACGCAGTATTTT.

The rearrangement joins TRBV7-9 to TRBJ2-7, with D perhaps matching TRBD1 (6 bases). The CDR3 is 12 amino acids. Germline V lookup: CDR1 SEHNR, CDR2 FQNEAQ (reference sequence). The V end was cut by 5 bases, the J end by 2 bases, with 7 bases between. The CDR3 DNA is TGTGCCAGCAGCCGGGACACCTACGAGCAGTACTTC. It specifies CASSRDTYEQYF.

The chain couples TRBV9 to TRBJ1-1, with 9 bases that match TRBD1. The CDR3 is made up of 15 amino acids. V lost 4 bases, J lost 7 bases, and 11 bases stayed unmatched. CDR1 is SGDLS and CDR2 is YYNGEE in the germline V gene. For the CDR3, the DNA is TGTGCCAGCAGCAAAGCCCTACAGGGGGCTGGTGAAGCTTTCTTT. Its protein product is CASSKALQGAGEAFF. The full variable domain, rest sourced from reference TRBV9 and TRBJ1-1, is DSGVTQTPKHLITATGQRVTLRCSPRSGDLSVYWYQQSLDQGLQFLIQYYNGEERAKGNILERFSAQQFPDLHSELNLSSLELGDSALYFCASSKALQGAGEAFFGQGTRLTVV.

CDR3 nucleotides: TGCAGCGTTGCGGAGGGACAGGGGAAGTATGGCTACACCTTC. Translating it yields CSVAEGQGKYGYTF. The chain couples TRBV29-1 to TRBJ1-2, with TRBD1 matching over 10 bases. The V and J ends lost 4 bases and 5 bases, in that order; junction bases with no gene match: 7. CDR1 and CDR2 from the germline V gene are SQVTM and ANQGSEA. The CDR3 runs 14 residues.

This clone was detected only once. CDR3 protein: CASSWTGGDEQYF. CDR3 DNA sequence: TGCGCCAGCAGCTGGACAGGAGGCGACGAGCAGTACTTC. This sequence joins TRBV5-1 and TRBJ2-7; TRBD1 aligns across 7 bases. The CDR3 spans 13 residues. With 3 bases clipped from V and 5 bases from J, the junction kept 5 bases outside the gene matches. Germline loops: CDR1 SGHRS, CDR2 YFSETQ.

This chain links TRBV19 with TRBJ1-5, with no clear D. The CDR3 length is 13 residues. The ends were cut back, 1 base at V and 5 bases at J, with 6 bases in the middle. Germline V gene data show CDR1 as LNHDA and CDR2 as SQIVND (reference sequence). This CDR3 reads CASSIARDQPQHF. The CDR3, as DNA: TGTGCCAGTAGTATAGCCCGGGATCAGCCCCAGCATTTT.

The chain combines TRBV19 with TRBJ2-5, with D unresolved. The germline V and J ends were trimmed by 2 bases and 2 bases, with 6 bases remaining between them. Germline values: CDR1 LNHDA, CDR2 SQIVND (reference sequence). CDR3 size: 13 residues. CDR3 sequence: CASSITNQETQYF. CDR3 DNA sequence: TGTGCCAGTAGTATAACTAATCAAGAGACCCAGTACTTC.

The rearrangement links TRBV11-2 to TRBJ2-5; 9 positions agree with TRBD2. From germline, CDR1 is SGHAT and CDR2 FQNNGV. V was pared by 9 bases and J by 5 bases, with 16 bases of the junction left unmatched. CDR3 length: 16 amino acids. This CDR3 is CASKEERGVSEETQYF. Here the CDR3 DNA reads TGTGCCAGTAAGGAAGAGCGGGGGGTATCGGAGGAGACCCAGTACTTC.

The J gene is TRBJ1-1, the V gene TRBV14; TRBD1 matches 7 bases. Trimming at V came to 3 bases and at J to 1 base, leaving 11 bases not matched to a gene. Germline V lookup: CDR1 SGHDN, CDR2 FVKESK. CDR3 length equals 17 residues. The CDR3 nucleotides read TGTGCCAGCAGCCAGGTTAAACTTAGGGGGCCGAACACTGAAGCTTTCTTT. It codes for CASSQVKLRGPNTEAFF.

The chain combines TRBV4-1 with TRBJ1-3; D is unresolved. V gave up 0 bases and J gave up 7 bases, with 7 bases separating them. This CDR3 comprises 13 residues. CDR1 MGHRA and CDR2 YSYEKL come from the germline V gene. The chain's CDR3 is CASSQDSSNTIYF. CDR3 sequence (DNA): TGCGCCAGCAGCCAAGATAGTAGTAACACCATATATTTT.

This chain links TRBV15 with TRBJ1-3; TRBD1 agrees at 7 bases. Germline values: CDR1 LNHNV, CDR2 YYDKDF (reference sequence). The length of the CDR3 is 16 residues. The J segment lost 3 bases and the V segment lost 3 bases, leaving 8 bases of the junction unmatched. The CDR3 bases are TGTGCCACCAGCAGGGGAACAGGGGAAGGTGGAAACACCATATATTTT. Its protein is CATSRGTGEGGNTIYF. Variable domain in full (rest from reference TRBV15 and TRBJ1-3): DAMVIQNPRYQVTQFGKPVTLSCSQTLNHNVMYWYQQKSSQAPKLLFHYYDKDFNNEADTPDNFQSRRPNTSFCFLDIRSPGLGDTAMYLCATSRGTGEGGNTIYFGEGSWLTVV.

The CDR3 DNA reads TGTGCCAGCAGAGATCTTTCAGGGGAGGATACGCAGTATTTT. Amino acids: CASRDLSGEDTQYF. The genes are TRBV9 and TRBJ2-3, with a weak D call TRBD1 (6 bases). Trimming took off 5 bases at V and 6 bases at J, with 16 bases between the two ends. This CDR3 is 14 amino acids long. Germline V gives CDR1 SGDLS, CDR2 YYNGEE.

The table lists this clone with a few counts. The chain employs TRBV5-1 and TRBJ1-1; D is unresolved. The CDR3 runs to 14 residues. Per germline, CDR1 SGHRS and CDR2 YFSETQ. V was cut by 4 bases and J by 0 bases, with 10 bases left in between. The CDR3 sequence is CASSARGLNTEAFF. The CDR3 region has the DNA TGCGCCAGCAGCGCACGAGGTTTGAACACTGAAGCTTTCTTT.

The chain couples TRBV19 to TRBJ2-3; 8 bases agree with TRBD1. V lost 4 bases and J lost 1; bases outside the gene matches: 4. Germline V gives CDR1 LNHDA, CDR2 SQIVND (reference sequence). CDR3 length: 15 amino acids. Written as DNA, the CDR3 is TGTGCCAGTAGTAGCCAGGGGGCCCGCACAGATACGCAGTATTTT. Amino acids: CASSSQGARTDTQYF.

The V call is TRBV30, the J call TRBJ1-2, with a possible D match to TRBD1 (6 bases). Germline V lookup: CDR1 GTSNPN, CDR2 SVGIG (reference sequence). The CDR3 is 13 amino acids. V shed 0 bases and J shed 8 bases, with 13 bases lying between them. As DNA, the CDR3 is TGTGCCTGGAGTGTATCTAGACAGGCGGGCTACACCTTC. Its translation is CAWSVSRQAGYTF.